This T cell receptor (beta chain) was documented in a study of T cell responses to AZD1222 COVID-19 vaccine. V was clipped by 4 bases and J by 1 base; unmatched bases: 1. The CDR3 is made up of 15 amino acids. Germline V gene lookup returns CDR1 SNHLY and CDR2 FYNNEI. Profiled with immunoSEQ multiplex PCR; TCRdb holds only in-frame clones, not every one. The sample has roughly 84,000 clones; 70% to 90% are singletons. The chain is built from TRBV2 and TRBJ1-5, with TRBD1 matching over 10 bases. The input for sequencing was peripheral blood, taken 28 days after the second AZD1222 dose. The TCR comes from an adult who received the AZD1222 COVID-19 vaccine. This CDR3 is CASSAGQGSNQPQHF. The CDR3 nucleotides read TGTGCCAGCAGTGCGGGACAGGGGAGCAATCAGCCCCAGCATTTT. Looking up the rest from reference TRBV2 and TRBJ1-5 gives the full variable domain: EPEVTQTPSHQVTQMGQEVILRCVPISNHLYFYWYRQILGQKVEFLVSFYNNEISEKSEIFDDQFSVERPDGSNFTLKIRSTKLEDSAMYFCASSAGQGSNQPQHFGDGTRLSIL.